This T cell receptor beta chain was sequenced during a study of blood T cell repertoires in COVID-19 (dated by TCRdb to 2019 to 2021). For the wider study: Samples covering the acute and convalescent phases of COVID-19 were provided by collaborators in the United States, Italy and Spain. The material from the prospective study consisted of cDNA or gDNA derived from T cells, B-cell-depleted T cells, or PBMCs. Deeply sampled blood TCRbeta repertoires from subjects exposed to, actively infected with, or recovered from COVID-19 were included in the dataset. A freely available public database, intended as a resource for researchers studying the immune response to SARS-CoV-2, is where the repertoires were released. Samples came from the ongoing ImmuneRACE study (first 160 participants) plus 1,254 subjects from 6 global collaborators. Nearly every sample came with metadata listing a de-identified subject ID, COVID-19 status, age in years and sex. Where available, HLA class I and class II types were obtained from metadata supplied by the sample provider rather than from assay-based typing. Summary of the overall study and its limitations: The quantity of clinical and demographic metadata differed by source and by participant and was supplied without curation.

The CDR3, cysteine through phenylalanine, is 12 amino acids long. Only the CDR3 DNA stays, 36 bases, in frame from base 1. Deletion took 4 bases off V and 0 bases off J, with a span of 7 bases between the germline ends. The germline V gene encodes CDR1 GTSNPN and CDR2 SVGIG (reference sequence). TCRbeta CDR3 regions were amplified from genomic DNA by means of the immunoSEQ Assay, a bias-controlled multiplex PCR. The paper's processing steps were these. The number of nucleated cells in each sample was estimated from the amplification of reference gene primers within the assay. Sequence reads were collapsed and filtered to measure the absolute abundance of every unique TCRbeta CDR3 rearrangement. For each sample, productive Simpson clonality was calculated as the square root of Simpson's diversity index across productive rearrangements. TCRdb re-hosts the immuneACCESS table, in-frame sequences only. Its copies lack some clones; in the studies checked, an unresolved V gene accounts for under half of them, and the cause for the rest is not known. V and J calls and clone size follow that table, whereas D and trimming were derived from the DNA. Across this sample there are about 67,000 clones, with around 86% seen only once. The top ten constitute under 9.5% of the sample.

Each collaborating institution followed its own protocols to collect whole blood in K2EDTA tubes. For TCRbeta analysis, collaborators shipped samples in one of three forms: frozen whole blood, isolated PBMCs, or DNA extracted from either of those sample types. Regarding this clone: Its antigen is not yet known. Qualities for individual bases were not recorded, and no much larger clone is one base off.

The TCR comes from a man aged 45-60 years with active COVID-19. Specimen: peripheral blood. The rearranged chain carries TRBV30 and TRBJ2-7, with the D gene call left open. The DNA sequence is given as TGTGCCTGGACTTCAGGCTCCTACGAGCAGTACTTC. It encodes CAWTSGSYEQYF.